The 10 T cell receptor beta chains below come from one sample, sequenced in a study of shared clonotypes between healthy human individuals. The protocol was immunoSEQ multiplex PCR, while the TCRdb copy is restricted to in-frame clones and leaves out a portion. The sample includes approximately 2,000,000 clones, around 93% of them seen just once. The naive CD8 population came from CD45RO-negative cells selected for CCR7, without terminally differentiated effector memory CD45RA+ cells. Sample: naive CD8+ T cells from PBMCs. The receptor source for this set is a man younger than 35 in good health. Some clones in this sample may be carry-over from other donors' samples.

This rearrangement joins TRBV27 to TRBJ2-3, with 9 bases aligning to TRBD2. Germline V gene sequence: CDR1 MNHEY, CDR2 SMNVEV (reference sequence). The trim removed 0 bases at V and 6 bases at J, leaving 10 bases unmatched. This CDR3 is 17 amino acids long. The CDR3 region is CASSLSTGTSTSDTQYF. The CDR3 nucleotides read TGTGCCAGCAGTTTATCGACGGGGACTAGCACTTCGGATACGCAGTATTTT.

The chain has TRBV5-5 and TRBJ1-5, with D possibly being TRBD1 (5 bases). Germline values: CDR1 SGHKS, CDR2 YYEKEE (reference sequence). CDR3 length equals 12 residues. V was trimmed by 4 bases and J by 7 bases, leaving 9 bases between them. The CDR3 nucleotides are TGTGCCAGCAGCCCGGGGGACCAGCCCCAGCATTTT. Translation gives CASSPGDQPQHF. Filled out from reference TRBV5-5 and TRBJ1-5, the complete variable domain reads DAGVTQSPTHLIKTRGQQVTLRCSPISGHKSVSWYQQVLGQGPQFIFQYYEKEERGRGNFPDRFSARQFPNYSSELNVNALLLGDSALYLCASSPGDQPQHFGDGTRLSIL.

In nucleotides, the CDR3 is TGTGCCAGCAGTCATGGGACAGGGATAACGAACACTGAAGCTTTCTTT. Translating it yields CASSHGTGITNTEAFF. This chain connects TRBV6-6 to TRBJ1-1, with 9 bases that match TRBD1. Germline V lookup: CDR1 MNHNY, CDR2 SVGAGI (reference sequence). V lost 5 bases and J lost 1; bases outside the gene matches: 8. The length of the CDR3 is 16 residues.

With regard to this clone: Other DNA sequences in this specimen translate into the identical CDR3. The gene calls are TRBV4-1 and TRBJ2-3; 15 bases are a match to TRBD2. This CDR3 has 16 residues. The germline CDR1 and CDR2 sequences are MGHRA and YSYEKL. J was trimmed by 4 bases and V by 4 bases; bases with no gene match: 3. CDR3 protein: CASSPRTSGRADTQYF. The CDR3 DNA is TGCGCCAGCAGCCCACGGACTAGCGGGAGGGCAGATACGCAGTATTTT.

In its sample, this clone was seen once. The CDR3 DNA sequence: TGTGCCACTGACACGCCAAGTCCGGGGGCTGCTAATGAAAAACTGTTTTTT. This gives the protein CATDTPSPGAANEKLFF. The J gene is TRBJ1-4, the V gene TRBV21-1. TRBV21-1 is listed as a pseudogene. The CDR3 consists of 17 residues.

The chain carries TRBV27 and TRBJ2-7; 8 bases agree with TRBD2. The V and J ends lost 5 bases and 1 base, in that order; junction bases with no gene match: 7. Per the germline V gene, CDR1 is MNHEY and CDR2 is SMNVEV (reference sequence). The CDR3 sequence is 15 residues long. The CDR3 protein is CASSALASGSYEQYF. The CDR3 bases are TGTGCCAGCAGTGCCTTGGCTAGCGGGTCCTACGAGCAGTACTTC.

V gene TRBV7-9 combines with J gene TRBJ2-5; 10 nucleotides match TRBD1. Germline lookup yields CDR1 SEHNR and CDR2 FQNEAQ (reference sequence). Trimming removed 5 bases from V and 4 bases from J; junction bases left unmatched: 10. This CDR3 is 16 amino acids long. Written as DNA, the CDR3 is TGTGCCAGCAGCCTAGGACAGGGGGTCGGTCGAGAGACCCAGTACTTC. Translating it yields CASSLGQGVGRETQYF.

This chain uses TRBV27 with TRBJ2-7, with 8 bases matching TRBD2. Germline lookup yields CDR1 MNHEY and CDR2 SMNVEV (reference sequence). CDR3 length: 17 residues. Trimming cost V 1 base and J 6 bases; bases outside gene matches: 14. CDR3 in amino acids: CASSLYYPGLDQAEQYF. CDR3 sequence (DNA): TGTGCCAGCAGTTTATACTACCCGGGACTAGACCAGGCCGAGCAGTACTTC.

The CDR3 region is CASSWVDRNTGELFF. Here the CDR3 DNA reads TGTGCCAGCAGTTGGGTCGACCGGAACACCGGGGAGCTGTTTTTT. The chain combines TRBV28 with TRBJ2-2, with D hard to call. This CDR3 comprises 15 residues. Trimming shortened V by 4 bases and J by 1 base, and 10 bases separated the two germline ends. Per the germline V gene, CDR1 is MDHEN and CDR2 is SYDVKM.

Here the CDR3 reads CASSHTSGTGGFDEQFF. CDR3 nucleotide sequence: TGCGCCAGCAGCCACACCAGCGGGACAGGGGGTTTCGATGAGCAGTTCTTC. The chain links TRBV4-3 to TRBJ2-1, with 11 bases that match TRBD1. Germline CDR1 LGHNA, CDR2 YSLEER. The CDR3 runs to 17 residues. The V and J ends lost 3 bases and 8 bases, in that order; junction bases with no gene match: 12.